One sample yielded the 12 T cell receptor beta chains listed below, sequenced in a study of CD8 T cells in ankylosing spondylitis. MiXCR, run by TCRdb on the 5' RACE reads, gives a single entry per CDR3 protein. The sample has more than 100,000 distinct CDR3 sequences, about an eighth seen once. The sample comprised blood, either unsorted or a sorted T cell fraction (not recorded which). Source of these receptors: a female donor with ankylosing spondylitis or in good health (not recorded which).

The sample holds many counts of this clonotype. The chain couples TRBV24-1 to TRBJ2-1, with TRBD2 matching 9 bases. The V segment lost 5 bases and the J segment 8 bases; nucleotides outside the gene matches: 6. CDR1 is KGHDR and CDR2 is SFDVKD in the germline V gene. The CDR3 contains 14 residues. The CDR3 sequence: CATSVASGVDEQFF. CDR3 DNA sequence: TGTGCCACCAGTGTAGCTAGCGGGGTGGATGAGCAGTTCTTC.

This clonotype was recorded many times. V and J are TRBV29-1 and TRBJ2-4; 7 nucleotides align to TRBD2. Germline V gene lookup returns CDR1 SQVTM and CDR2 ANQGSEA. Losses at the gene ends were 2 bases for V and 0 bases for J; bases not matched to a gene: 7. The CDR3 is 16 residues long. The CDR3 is CSVERYIAGAKNIQYF. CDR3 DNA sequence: TGCAGCGTTGAAAGGTATATAGCGGGAGCCAAAAACATTCAGTACTTC.

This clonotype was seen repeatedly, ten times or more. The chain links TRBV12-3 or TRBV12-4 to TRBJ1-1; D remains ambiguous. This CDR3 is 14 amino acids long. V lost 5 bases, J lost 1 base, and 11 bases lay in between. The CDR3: CASSPPTSNTEAFF. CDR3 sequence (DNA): TGTGCCAGCAGTCCGCCTACTTCGAACACTGAAGCTTTCTTT.

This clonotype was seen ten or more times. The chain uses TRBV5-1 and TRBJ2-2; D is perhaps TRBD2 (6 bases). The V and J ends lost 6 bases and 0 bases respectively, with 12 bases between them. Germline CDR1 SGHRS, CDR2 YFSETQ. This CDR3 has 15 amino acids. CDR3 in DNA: TGCGCCAGCACCGCGGGGCAGACGAACACCGGGGAGCTGTTTTTT. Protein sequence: CASTAGQTNTGELFF.

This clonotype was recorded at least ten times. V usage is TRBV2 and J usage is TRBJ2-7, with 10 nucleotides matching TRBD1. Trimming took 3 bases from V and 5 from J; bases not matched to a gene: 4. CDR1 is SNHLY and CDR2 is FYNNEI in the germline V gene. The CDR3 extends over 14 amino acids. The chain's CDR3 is CASSEGQGLDEQYF. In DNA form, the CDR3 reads TGTGCCAGCAGTGAGGGACAGGGGCTCGACGAGCAGTACTTC.

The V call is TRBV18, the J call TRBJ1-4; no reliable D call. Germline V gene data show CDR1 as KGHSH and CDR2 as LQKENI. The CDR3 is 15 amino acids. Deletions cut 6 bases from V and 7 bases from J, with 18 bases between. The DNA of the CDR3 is TGTGCCAGCTCGCTGTGGCAGTCAAAGGCTGAAAAACTGTTTTTT. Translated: CASSLWQSKAEKLFF.

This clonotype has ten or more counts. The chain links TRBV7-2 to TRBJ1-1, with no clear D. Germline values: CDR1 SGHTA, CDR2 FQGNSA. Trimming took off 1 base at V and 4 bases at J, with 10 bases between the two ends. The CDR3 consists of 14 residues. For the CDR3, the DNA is TGTGCCAGCAGCTTAGTTTGGTTATCCACTGAAGCTTTCTTT. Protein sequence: CASSLVWLSTEAFF. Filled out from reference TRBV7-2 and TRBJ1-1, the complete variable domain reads GAGVSQSPSNKVTEKGKDVELRCDPISGHTALYWYRQSLGQGLEFLIYFQGNSAPDKSGLPSDRFSAERTGGSVSTLTIQRTQQEDSAVYLCASSLVWLSTEAFFGQGTRLTVV.

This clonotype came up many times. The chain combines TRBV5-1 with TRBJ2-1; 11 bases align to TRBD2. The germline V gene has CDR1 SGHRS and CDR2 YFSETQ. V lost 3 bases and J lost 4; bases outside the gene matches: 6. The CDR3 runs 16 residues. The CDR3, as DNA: TGCGCCAGCAGCTCGAATAGCGGGGGGGATTACAATGAGCAGTTCTTC. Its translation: CASSSNSGGDYNEQFF.

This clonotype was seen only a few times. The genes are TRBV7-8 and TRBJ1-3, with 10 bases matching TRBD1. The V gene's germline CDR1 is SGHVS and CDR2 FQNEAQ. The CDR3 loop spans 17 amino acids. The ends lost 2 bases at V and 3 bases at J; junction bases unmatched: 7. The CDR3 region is CASSLRDRGIFGNTIYF. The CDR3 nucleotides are TGTGCCAGCAGCTTAAGGGACAGGGGCATTTTTGGAAACACCATATATTTT.

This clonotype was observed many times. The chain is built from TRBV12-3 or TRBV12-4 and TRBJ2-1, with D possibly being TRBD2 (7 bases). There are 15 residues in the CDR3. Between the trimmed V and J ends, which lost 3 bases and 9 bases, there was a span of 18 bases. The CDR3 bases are TGTGCCAGCAGTTTGGTTCGCGGGGGCCAAGGTGAGCAGTTCTTC. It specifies CASSLVRGGQGEQFF.

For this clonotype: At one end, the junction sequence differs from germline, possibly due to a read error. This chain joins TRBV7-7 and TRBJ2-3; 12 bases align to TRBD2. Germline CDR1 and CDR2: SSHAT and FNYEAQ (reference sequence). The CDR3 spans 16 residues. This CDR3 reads CPSSLTSGSSTDTQYF. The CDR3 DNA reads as TGTCCCAGCAGCCTGACTAGCGGGAGTAGCACAGATACGCAGTATTTT.

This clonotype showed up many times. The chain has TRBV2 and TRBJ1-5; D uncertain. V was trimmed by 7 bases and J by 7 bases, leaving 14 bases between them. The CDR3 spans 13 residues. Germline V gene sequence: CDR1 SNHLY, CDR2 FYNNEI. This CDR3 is CASKTTTGQPQHF. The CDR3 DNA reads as TGTGCCAGCAAAACCACGACGGGACAGCCCCAGCATTTT.